The present TCR beta chain was sequenced within a study of OX40 agonist ivuxolimab in advanced cancers. About the study as a whole: Ivuxolimab was an agonistic, fully human IgG2 monoclonal antibody directed against OX40 (CD134), a costimulatory receptor. Of the 50 to 55 dose-escalation patients, hepatocellular carcinoma was present in 19, melanoma in about 15, renal cell carcinoma in 9 and head and neck cancer in 9. Intravenous ivuxolimab was administered to patients every 2 weeks at six dose levels: 0.01, 0.1, 0.3, 1.5, 3 and 10 mg/kg. A male proportion of almost 85% and a mean age of roughly 58 years, ranging from 23 to 79, were recorded for the dose-escalation cohort. The point of sequencing TCRbeta in the periphery was to test whether ivuxolimab changed TCR sequence diversity and drove clonal T-cell expansion. Partial responses occurred in three dose-escalation patients, of whom one had hepatocellular carcinoma and two had cutaneous melanoma. The paper describes the monotherapy dose-escalation part (N = 52 patients) of the phase I trial of ivuxolimab. Prior anti-PD-1, anti-PD-L1 or anti-CTLA-4 therapy was permitted, and checkpoint inhibitors had been received by roughly 42% of dose-escalation patients.

The trial excluded patients who had a history of autoimmune disease or were on systemic immunosuppression. In every dose cohort, peripheral blood was drawn for TCR sequencing at baseline, cycle 4 day 1, and cycle 7 day 1. The samples were taken from a phase I, first-in-human, multicenter, open-label dose-escalation trial of ivuxolimab. Adults with locally advanced or metastatic head and neck squamous cell, hepatocellular, melanoma or renal cell carcinoma were enrolled in the trial. Before TCR sequencing, CD4+ T cells and CD8+ T cells from peripheral blood were sorted into separate populations. This clone was recorded a few times. The antigen it binds to is not known. There are no base qualities to consult, and no much larger clone falls within one base. Genomic DNA was extracted from sorted cells for sequencing of the TCRbeta CDR3 region. The immunoSEQ Assay was used for sequencing of TCRbeta CDR3 regions. TCRdb mirrors the immuneACCESS table, restricted to in-frame sequences. Some clones are absent from its copies; in checked studies, under half trace to an unresolved V gene, and the reason for the others is unknown. The sample yields some 71,000 clones; roughly 84% were counted once. The top ten clonotypes cover less than 0.85% of the sample.

V is clipped by 3 bases and J by 4 bases, and the sequence between their germline boundaries is 9 bases long. The germline V gene yields MNHNS for CDR1 and SASEGT for CDR2. The CDR3 spans 14 residues, from the cysteine through the phenylalanine. Only the CDR3 DNA stays, 42 bases, in frame from base 1. The study at large found these results: After ivuxolimab, expanded clones were on average more numerous among CD8+ T cells than among CD4+ T cells. Low levels of normalized T-cell clonal expansion were also seen in some nonresponding patients. At doses of 0.1 to 3.0 mg/kg, clonal expansion of both CD4+ and CD8+ blood T cells was observed from baseline to week 6. Which antigens the clonally expanded peripheral T cells were specific for was not determined. In the 0.1-3.0 mg/kg groups, partial responders were among the patients with the lowest normalized peripheral clonal expansion, particularly in CD8+ T cells.

The chain links TRBV6-1 with TRBJ1-4, with the identity of the D gene unclear. The material was CD4+ or CD8+ T cells sorted from blood, obtained in a trial of the OX40 agonist ivuxolimab. The clonotype comes from an adult with an advanced solid tumor such as melanoma, head and neck, liver or kidney cancer. The CDR3 region: CASSDLQYNEKLFF. The nucleotide sequence reads as follows: TGTGCCAGCAGTGATTTACAGTATAATGAAAAACTGTTTTTT.